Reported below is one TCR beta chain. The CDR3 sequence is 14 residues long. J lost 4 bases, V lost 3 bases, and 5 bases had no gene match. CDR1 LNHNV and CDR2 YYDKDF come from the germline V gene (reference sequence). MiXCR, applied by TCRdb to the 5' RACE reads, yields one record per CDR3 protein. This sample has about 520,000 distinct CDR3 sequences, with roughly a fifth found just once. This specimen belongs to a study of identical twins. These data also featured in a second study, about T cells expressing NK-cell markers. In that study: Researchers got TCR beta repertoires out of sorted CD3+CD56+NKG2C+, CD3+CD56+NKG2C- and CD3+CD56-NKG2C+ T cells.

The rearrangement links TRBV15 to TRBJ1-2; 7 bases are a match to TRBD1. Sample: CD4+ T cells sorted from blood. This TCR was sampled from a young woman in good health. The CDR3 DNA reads TGTGCCACCAGCAGCAACAGGGGAGGCTATGGCTACACCTTC. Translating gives CATSSNRGGYGYTF.